These 3 T cell receptor beta chains were all obtained from the same sample, sequenced in a study of blood T cell repertoires in COVID-19. Only in-frame clones appear in the TCRdb table, and some are missing; sequencing was by immunoSEQ multiplex PCR. The repertoire includes about 260,000 clones, about 87% of them detected once, and approximately 1.4% sits in the top ten. The sample consisted of peripheral blood. These receptors were collected from a woman between 35 and 50 years old who had recovered from COVID-19.

V is TRBV3-1 (or the pseudogene TRBV3-2) and J is TRBJ1-1; D ambiguous. V shed 4 bases and J shed 1 base, with 13 bases lying between them. Germline V gene lookup returns CDR1 LGHDT and CDR2 YNNKEL (reference sequence). This CDR3 spans 15 amino acids. CDR3 nucleotide sequence: TGTGCCAGCAGCCCATACTCGGCAGGGAACACTGAAGCTTTCTTT. Translated: CASSPYSAGNTEAFF.

V and J are TRBV10-3 and TRBJ1-5; D unclear. V was cut by 3 bases and J by 2 bases, with 14 bases left in between. This CDR3 has 16 residues. Germline loops: CDR1 ENHRY, CDR2 SYGVKD. CDR3 sequence (DNA): TGTGCCATCAGTGAACATGACAATTCGGGCAATCAGCCCCAGCATTTT. Its translation is CAISEHDNSGNQPQHF.

The table lists this clone with a few counts. V gene TRBV5-8 combines with J gene TRBJ2-2; a weak D match, TRBD2 (5 bases). Trimming removed 1 base from V and 3 bases from J, with 7 bases in between. Germline loops: CDR1 SGHTS, CDR2 YDEGEE. The CDR3 covers 14 residues. CDR3 in DNA: TGTGCCAGCAGCTTGCCGGGGTACACCGGGGAGCTGTTTTTT. It specifies CASSLPGYTGELFF.